The T cell receptor beta chain described here comes from a study of beta chain features in type 1 diabetes. Study results and caveats: Within each of all four CD4+ subsets, Type 1 diabetes patients had TCRB CDR3s that were moderately but significantly shorter.

The study reverse transcribed the entire isolated RNA, so it sequenced expressed TCRB transcripts. Assay used: immunoSEQ multiplex PCR; TCRdb lists only in-frame clones, some missing. Counted here are over 150,000 clones, approximately 7.8% occurring once; the ten biggest clones make up approximately 0.93%. This clone was found a few times. Its antigen is still unknown. Germline assignment: CDR1 SQVTM and CDR2 ANQGSEA. Germline trimming cut 2 bases from V and 4 bases from J; bases unmatched to any gene: 10. CDR3 length: 16 residues. The J gene is TRBJ2-3, the V gene TRBV29-1, with TRBD1 matching 9 bases. The receptor was isolated from a middle-aged woman with type 1 diabetes. Input material: central memory CD4+ T cells from blood. The CDR3 region has the DNA TGCAGCGTTGAACGGTGGGGACAGGGAGTCGCAGATACGCAGTATTTT. Its translation: CSVERWGQGVADTQYF.